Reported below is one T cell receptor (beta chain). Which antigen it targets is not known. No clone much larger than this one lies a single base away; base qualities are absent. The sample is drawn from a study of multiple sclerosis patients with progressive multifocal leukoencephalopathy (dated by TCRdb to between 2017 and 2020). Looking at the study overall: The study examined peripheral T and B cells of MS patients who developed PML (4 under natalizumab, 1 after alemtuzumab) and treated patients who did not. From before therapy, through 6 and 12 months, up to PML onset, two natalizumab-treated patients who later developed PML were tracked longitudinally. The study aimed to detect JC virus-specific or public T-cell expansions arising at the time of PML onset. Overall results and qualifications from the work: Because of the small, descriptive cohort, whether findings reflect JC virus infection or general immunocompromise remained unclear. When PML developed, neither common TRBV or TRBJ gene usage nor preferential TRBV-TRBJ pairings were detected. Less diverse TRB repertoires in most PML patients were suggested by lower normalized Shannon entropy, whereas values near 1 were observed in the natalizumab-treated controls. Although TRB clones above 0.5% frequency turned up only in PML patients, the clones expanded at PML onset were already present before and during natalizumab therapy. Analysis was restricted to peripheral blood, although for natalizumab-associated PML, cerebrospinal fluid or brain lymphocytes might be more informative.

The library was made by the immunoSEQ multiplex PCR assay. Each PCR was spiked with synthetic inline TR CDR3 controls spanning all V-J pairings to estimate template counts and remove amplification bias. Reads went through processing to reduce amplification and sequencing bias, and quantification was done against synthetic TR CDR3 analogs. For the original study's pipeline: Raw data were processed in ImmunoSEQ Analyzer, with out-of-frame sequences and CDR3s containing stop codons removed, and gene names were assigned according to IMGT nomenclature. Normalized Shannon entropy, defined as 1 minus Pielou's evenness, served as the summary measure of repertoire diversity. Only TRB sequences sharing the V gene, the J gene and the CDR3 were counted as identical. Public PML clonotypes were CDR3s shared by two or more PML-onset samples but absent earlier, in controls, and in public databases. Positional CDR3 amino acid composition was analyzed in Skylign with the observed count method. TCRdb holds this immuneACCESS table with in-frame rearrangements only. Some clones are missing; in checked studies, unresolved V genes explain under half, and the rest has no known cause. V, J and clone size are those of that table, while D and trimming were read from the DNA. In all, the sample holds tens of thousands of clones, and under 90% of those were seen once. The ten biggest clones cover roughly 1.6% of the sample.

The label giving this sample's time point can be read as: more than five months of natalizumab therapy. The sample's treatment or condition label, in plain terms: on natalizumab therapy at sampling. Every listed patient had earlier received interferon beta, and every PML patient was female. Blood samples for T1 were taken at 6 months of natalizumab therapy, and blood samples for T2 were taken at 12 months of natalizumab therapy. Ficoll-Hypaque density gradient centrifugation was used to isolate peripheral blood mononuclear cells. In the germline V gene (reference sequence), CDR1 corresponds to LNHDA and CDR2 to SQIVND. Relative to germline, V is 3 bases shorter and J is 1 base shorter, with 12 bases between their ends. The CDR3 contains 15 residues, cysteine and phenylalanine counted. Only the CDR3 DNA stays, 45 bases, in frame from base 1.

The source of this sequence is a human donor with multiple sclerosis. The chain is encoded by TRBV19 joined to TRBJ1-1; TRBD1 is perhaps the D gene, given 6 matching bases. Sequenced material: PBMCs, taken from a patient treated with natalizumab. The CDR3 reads CASSIHGTTNTEAFF. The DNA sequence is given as TGTGCCAGTAGTATCCATGGGACAACGAACACTGAAGCTTTCTTT.